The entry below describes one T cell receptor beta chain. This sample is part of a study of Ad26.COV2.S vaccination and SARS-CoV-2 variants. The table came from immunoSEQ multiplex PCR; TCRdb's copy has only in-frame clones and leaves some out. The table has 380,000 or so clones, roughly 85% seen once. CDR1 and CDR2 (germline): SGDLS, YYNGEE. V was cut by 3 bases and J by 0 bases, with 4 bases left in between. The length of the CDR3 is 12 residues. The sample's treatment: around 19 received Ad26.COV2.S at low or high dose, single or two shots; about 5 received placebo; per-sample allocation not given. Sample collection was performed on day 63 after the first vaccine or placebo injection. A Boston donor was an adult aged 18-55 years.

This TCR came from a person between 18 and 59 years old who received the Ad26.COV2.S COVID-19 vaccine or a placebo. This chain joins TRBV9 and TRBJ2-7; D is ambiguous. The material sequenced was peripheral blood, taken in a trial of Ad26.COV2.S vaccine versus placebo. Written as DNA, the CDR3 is TGTGCCAGCAGCGGACCCTCCTACGAGCAGTACTTC. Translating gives CASSGPSYEQYF.